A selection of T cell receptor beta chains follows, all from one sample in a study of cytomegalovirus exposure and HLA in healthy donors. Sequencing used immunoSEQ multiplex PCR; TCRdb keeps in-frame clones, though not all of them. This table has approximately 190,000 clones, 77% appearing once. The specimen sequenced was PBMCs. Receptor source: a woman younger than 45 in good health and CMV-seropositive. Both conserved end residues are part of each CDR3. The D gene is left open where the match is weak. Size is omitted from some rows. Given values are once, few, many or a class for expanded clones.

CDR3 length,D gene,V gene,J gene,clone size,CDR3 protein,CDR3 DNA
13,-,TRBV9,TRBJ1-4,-,CASSVYDSGKLFF,TGTGCCAGCAGCGTATACGACTCTGGAAAACTGTTTTTT
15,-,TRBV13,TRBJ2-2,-,CASSSYTTRAGELFF,TGTGCCAGCAGCTCGTACACGACCCGGGCCGGGGAGCTGTTTTTT
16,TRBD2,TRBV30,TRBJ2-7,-,CAWSVLLLAGGHEQYF,TGTGCCTGGAGTGTATTGCTCCTAGCGGGAGGGCACGAGCAGTACTTC
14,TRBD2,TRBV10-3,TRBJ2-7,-,CAIRVTSGGTGQYF,TGTGCCATCAGAGTCACTAGCGGGGGGACCGGGCAGTACTTC
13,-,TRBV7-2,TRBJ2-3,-,CASSLQRSDTQYF,TGTGCCAGCAGCTTACAGCGTTCAGATACGCAGTATTTT
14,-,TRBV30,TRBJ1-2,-,CAWSVRTGGYGYTF,TGTGCCTGGAGTGTACGGACGGGGGGATATGGCTACACCTTC
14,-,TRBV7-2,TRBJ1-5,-,CASSLGPSNQPQHF,TGTGCCAGCAGCTTAGGGCCGAGCAATCAGCCCCAGCATTTT
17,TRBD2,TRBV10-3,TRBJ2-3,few,CAISDRGRAGRTDTQYF,TGTGCCATCAGTGACCGGGGAAGAGCGGGGCGCACAGATACGCAGTATTTT
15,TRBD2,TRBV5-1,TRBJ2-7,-,CASSLGLADSYEQYF,TGCGCCAGCAGCTTGGGTCTAGCGGACTCCTACGAGCAGTACTTC
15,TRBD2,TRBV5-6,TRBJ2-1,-,CASSLTSGGIDEQFF,TGTGCCAGCAGCCTTACTAGCGGTGGAATTGATGAGCAGTTCTTC
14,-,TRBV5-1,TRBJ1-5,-,CASSLEGADQPQHF,TGCGCCAGCAGCTTGGAAGGGGCGGATCAGCCCCAGCATTTT
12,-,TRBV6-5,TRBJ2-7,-,CASRGWGGVQYF,TGTGCCAGCAGGGGATGGGGAGGAGTACAGTACTTC
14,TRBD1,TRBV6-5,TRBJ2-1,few,CASSYRGPYNEQFF,TGTGCCAGCAGTTACAGGGGGCCCTACAATGAGCAGTTCTTC
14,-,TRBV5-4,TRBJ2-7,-,CASSTGLTSYEQYF,TGTGCCAGCAGCACCGGACTGACCTCCTACGAGCAGTACTTC
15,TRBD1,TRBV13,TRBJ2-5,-,CASSWGQGLGETQYF,TGTGCCAGCAGCTGGGGACAGGGGCTCGGGGAGACCCAGTACTTC
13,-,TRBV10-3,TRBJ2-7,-,CAISELQNYEQYF,TGTGCCATCAGTGAGCTTCAGAATTACGAGCAGTACTTC